This is a list of T cell receptor beta chains from one sample in a study of sequential checkpoint blockade in melanoma. TCRdb's table, derived via immunoSEQ multiplex PCR, lists solely in-frame clones and lacks some. The sample holds 35,000 to 40,000 clones, roughly 32% seen once. Sequenced here: tumor tissue (inferred from file names), sampled from a patient given nivolumab and ipilimumab in sequence. The receptors were sampled from a human donor with melanoma. CDR3s include the opening cysteine and the closing phenylalanine or tryptophan. Each record gives: CDR3 DNA, CDR3 protein, D gene, clone size, V gene, J gene. D genes are given only for firm matches. Only part of the rows carry a size: once, few, many, or a class if the clone is expanded.

cdr3_nt: TGTGCCTCGGGACTTGGCGAAAAACTGTTTTTT; cdr3_aa: CASGLGEKLFF; d_call: .; clone_size: .; v_call: TRBV30; j_call: TRBJ1-4
cdr3_nt: TGCGCCAGCAGCCCGGGGACTAGCGGGAGTATAGATACGCAGTATTTT; cdr3_aa: CASSPGTSGSIDTQYF; d_call: TRBD2; clone_size: .; v_call: TRBV5-1; j_call: TRBJ2-3
cdr3_nt: TGTGCCTGGACATCGGACAGGCCGAACACTGAAGCTTTCTTT; cdr3_aa: CAWTSDRPNTEAFF; d_call: TRBD1; clone_size: few; v_call: TRBV30; j_call: TRBJ1-1
cdr3_nt: TGTGCCAGCAGCTTAAATCCCCAGGGCGACACCGGGGAGCTGTTTTTT; cdr3_aa: CASSLNPQGDTGELFF; d_call: .; clone_size: .; v_call: TRBV11-3; j_call: TRBJ2-2
cdr3_nt: TGTGCCAGCAGGGCAGGGGGCTTTGACATGAACACTGAAGCTTTCTTT; cdr3_aa: CASRAGGFDMNTEAFF; d_call: TRBD1; clone_size: .; v_call: TRBV6-8; j_call: TRBJ1-1
cdr3_nt: .; cdr3_aa: CASSLAVGTGNYGYTF; d_call: .; clone_size: .; v_call: TRBV7-5; j_call: TRBJ1-2
cdr3_nt: TGTGCCAGCAGTTACAGAATTTTTAACACCGGGGAGCTGTTTTTT; cdr3_aa: CASSYRIFNTGELFF; d_call: .; clone_size: few; v_call: TRBV6-8; j_call: TRBJ2-2
cdr3_nt: TGTGCCAGCTCTAAGGCAGGGATCTCTGGAAACACCATATATTTT; cdr3_aa: CASSKAGISGNTIYF; d_call: .; clone_size: .; v_call: TRBV12-5; j_call: TRBJ1-3
cdr3_nt: TGTGCCAGCAGTACCCCGGACAGGTTAGGCTCCTACGAGCAGTACTTC; cdr3_aa: CASSTPDRLGSYEQYF; d_call: TRBD1; clone_size: few; v_call: TRBV28; j_call: TRBJ2-7
cdr3_nt: TGTGCCAGTAGTCCGGGTCCTACTGAAGCTTTCTTT; cdr3_aa: CASSPGPTEAFF; d_call: .; clone_size: few; v_call: TRBV19; j_call: TRBJ1-1
cdr3_nt: TGTGCCAGCAGCTTGTTGGCGGGGGCGAACACTGAAGCTTTCTTT; cdr3_aa: CASSLLAGANTEAFF; d_call: .; clone_size: many; v_call: TRBV11-3; j_call: TRBJ1-1
cdr3_nt: TGTGCCAGCAGCGGGACAGACATTTATTCCTCTGGGGCCAACGTCCTGACTTTC; cdr3_aa: CASSGTDIYSSGANVLTF; d_call: TRBD1; clone_size: .; v_call: TRBV16; j_call: TRBJ2-6
cdr3_nt: TGTGCAAGTCGCTTAGATCAGACAGGGGGCAAGACTTACGAGCAGTACTTC; cdr3_aa: CASRLDQTGGKTYEQYF; d_call: .; clone_size: few; v_call: TRBV12-2; j_call: TRBJ2-7
cdr3_nt: TGTGCCAGCAGCTTAGCTCCTATCAATGAGCAGTTCTTC; cdr3_aa: CASSLAPINEQFF; d_call: .; clone_size: .; v_call: TRBV7-2; j_call: TRBJ2-1
cdr3_nt: TGTGCCAGCAGCCTCGGGACTGAAGATGGCTACACCTTC; cdr3_aa: CASSLGTEDGYTF; d_call: .; clone_size: many; v_call: TRBV9; j_call: TRBJ1-2
cdr3_nt: TGTGCCAGCTCACCTAAGGTCACAGATACGCAGTATTTT; cdr3_aa: CASSPKVTDTQYF; d_call: .; clone_size: .; v_call: TRBV18; j_call: TRBJ2-3
cdr3_nt: TGTGCTAGTGGTTTGGGACGCGGGGAGCTGTTTTTT; cdr3_aa: CASGLGRGELFF; d_call: .; clone_size: .; v_call: TRBV12-5; j_call: TRBJ2-2
cdr3_nt: TGTGCCAGCAGTTTGGGACTGAGGGGCTCCTATAATTCACCCCTCCACTTT; cdr3_aa: CASSLGLRGSYNSPLHF; d_call: .; clone_size: .; v_call: TRBV28; j_call: TRBJ1-6
cdr3_nt: TGTGCCAGCACCTACGGGGGTAGCAATCAGCCCCAGCATTTT; cdr3_aa: CASTYGGSNQPQHF; d_call: .; clone_size: few; v_call: TRBV6-8; j_call: TRBJ1-5
cdr3_nt: TGTGCCAGCAGTTTAAACAGGGGACGAAACTATGGCTACACCTTC; cdr3_aa: CASSLNRGRNYGYTF; d_call: TRBD1; clone_size: .; v_call: TRBV28; j_call: TRBJ1-2
cdr3_nt: TGTGCCAGCAGCTTAGGGGAGGGGAATGGCTACACCTTC; cdr3_aa: CASSLGEGNGYTF; d_call: .; clone_size: many; v_call: TRBV7-2; j_call: TRBJ1-2
cdr3_nt: TGTGCCAGCAGCCCCTCCGGGATAGCTTACGAGCAGTACTTC; cdr3_aa: CASSPSGIAYEQYF; d_call: .; clone_size: many; v_call: TRBV11-3; j_call: TRBJ2-7
cdr3_nt: TGTGCCTGGAGTTTAGCACATAGCAATCAGCCCCAGCATTTT; cdr3_aa: CAWSLAHSNQPQHF; d_call: .; clone_size: few; v_call: TRBV30; j_call: TRBJ1-5
cdr3_nt: TGTGCCAGCAGCTTAATCACTAGCACAGATACGCAGTATTTT; cdr3_aa: CASSLITSTDTQYF; d_call: .; clone_size: .; v_call: TRBV11-3; j_call: TRBJ2-3
cdr3_nt: TGTGCCAGTAGTCGCCAACTAGCGGGGAAAGAGACCCAGTACTTC; cdr3_aa: CASSRQLAGKETQYF; d_call: TRBD2; clone_size: .; v_call: TRBV19; j_call: TRBJ2-5
cdr3_nt: TGCAGCGTTGAAGTCAGGGGGGCCAAAAACATTCAGTACTTC; cdr3_aa: CSVEVRGAKNIQYF; d_call: TRBD1; clone_size: .; v_call: TRBV29-1; j_call: TRBJ2-4
cdr3_nt: TGCAGCGTTTCTATAAGGGGGTCGACTAATGAAAAACTGTTTTTT; cdr3_aa: CSVSIRGSTNEKLFF; d_call: .; clone_size: .; v_call: TRBV29-1; j_call: TRBJ1-4
cdr3_nt: TGTGCCAGCAGGAAGACCGGGACAGGGGACGGTCGGGGCGAGCAGTACTTC; cdr3_aa: CASRKTGTGDGRGEQYF; d_call: TRBD1; clone_size: few; v_call: TRBV14; j_call: TRBJ2-7
cdr3_nt: TGTGCCAGCAGCTTTGGTCTGGCTAGCGGCTACAATGAGCAGTTCTTC; cdr3_aa: CASSFGLASGYNEQFF; d_call: TRBD2; clone_size: few; v_call: TRBV7-7; j_call: TRBJ2-1
cdr3_nt: TGTGCCAGCAGCTTAGATCCACATAATGAAAAACTGTTTTTT; cdr3_aa: CASSLDPHNEKLFF; d_call: .; clone_size: many; v_call: TRBV11-3; j_call: TRBJ1-4
cdr3_nt: TGTGCCTGGAGTGCCCAGGGAGCCACTGAAGCTTTCTTT; cdr3_aa: CAWSAQGATEAFF; d_call: .; clone_size: .; v_call: TRBV30; j_call: TRBJ1-1
cdr3_nt: TGCACCAGCAGCCAAGACTTGGTGGGATTCAACCCCTACGAGCAGTACTTC; cdr3_aa: CTSSQDLVGFNPYEQYF; d_call: .; clone_size: few; v_call: TRBV1; j_call: TRBJ2-7
cdr3_nt: TGTGCCAGCAGCTTAACAGAATTTTCACCCCTCCACTTT; cdr3_aa: CASSLTEFSPLHF; d_call: .; clone_size: few; v_call: TRBV7-4; j_call: TRBJ1-6
cdr3_nt: TGTGCCAGCAGCTTTCAGGGGTCGGGGACCTACGAGCAGTACTTC; cdr3_aa: CASSFQGSGTYEQYF; d_call: .; clone_size: many; v_call: TRBV11-3; j_call: TRBJ2-7
cdr3_nt: TGTGCCAGCAGCCCATGGGGAGGGGGCGACAATCAGCCCCAGCATTTT; cdr3_aa: CASSPWGGGDNQPQHF; d_call: TRBD1; clone_size: .; v_call: TRBV7-6; j_call: TRBJ1-5
cdr3_nt: TGCAGCGTCGCCTCCGGGACAGGGGACCACGAGCAGTACTTC; cdr3_aa: CSVASGTGDHEQYF; d_call: TRBD1; clone_size: .; v_call: TRBV29-1; j_call: TRBJ2-7
cdr3_nt: TGCGCCAGCAGCTCTGGACAGCAACCCAACACTGAAGCTTTCTTT; cdr3_aa: CASSSGQQPNTEAFF; d_call: .; clone_size: .; v_call: TRBV5-1; j_call: TRBJ1-1
cdr3_nt: TGTGCCAGCTCATCCCCCCCTCACTCGGGAGCTTTCTTT; cdr3_aa: CASSSPPHSGAFF; d_call: .; clone_size: .; v_call: TRBV28; j_call: TRBJ1-1
cdr3_nt: TGTGCCAGCAGCCTAGGACAGGGTCTAGATACGCAGTATTTT; cdr3_aa: CASSLGQGLDTQYF; d_call: TRBD1; clone_size: .; v_call: TRBV7-1; j_call: TRBJ2-3
cdr3_nt: TGTGCCAGCAGTCGAGTGGGACAGGGGGCGTACAATGAGCAGTTCTTC; cdr3_aa: CASSRVGQGAYNEQFF; d_call: TRBD1; clone_size: .; v_call: TRBV6-8; j_call: TRBJ2-1
cdr3_nt: TGTGCCATCCAGAGTAGCGGGACATCCTACGAGCAGTACTTC; cdr3_aa: CAIQSSGTSYEQYF; d_call: .; clone_size: few; v_call: TRBV12-2; j_call: TRBJ2-7
cdr3_nt: TGTGCCAGCAGCCCCTACCCCCTGAGCGGCACAGATACGCAGTATTTT; cdr3_aa: CASSPYPLSGTDTQYF; d_call: .; clone_size: .; v_call: TRBV11-3; j_call: TRBJ2-3
cdr3_nt: TGCGCCAGCAGAAGGGAGGCGAACACCGGGGAGCTGTTTTTT; cdr3_aa: CASRREANTGELFF; d_call: .; clone_size: once; v_call: TRBV5-1; j_call: TRBJ2-2
cdr3_nt: TGTGCCAGCAGTTTTCAGGGTACCTTTGGGAATCAGCCCCAGCATTTT; cdr3_aa: CASSFQGTFGNQPQHF; d_call: .; clone_size: .; v_call: TRBV28; j_call: TRBJ1-5
cdr3_nt: TGCGCCAGCAGCTCCAACGGGGTTGAAAAACTGTTTTTT; cdr3_aa: CASSSNGVEKLFF; d_call: .; clone_size: .; v_call: TRBV23-1; j_call: TRBJ1-4
cdr3_nt: TGTGCCAGCAGCTTACAGGGGAACACTGAAGCTTTCTTT; cdr3_aa: CASSLQGNTEAFF; d_call: .; clone_size: many; v_call: TRBV7-1; j_call: TRBJ1-1
cdr3_nt: TGCGCCAGTGGACAGGGGGCATCGAACACTGAAGCTTTCTTT; cdr3_aa: CASGQGASNTEAFF; d_call: TRBD1; clone_size: .; v_call: TRBV5-1; j_call: TRBJ1-1
cdr3_nt: TGCGCCAGCAGTCTGAACACTGAAGCTTTCTTT; cdr3_aa: CASSLNTEAFF; d_call: .; clone_size: .; v_call: TRBV10-1; j_call: TRBJ1-1
cdr3_nt: TGTGCCAGCAGTTTAATGAGTCCCGGACAGGGTGGCGGCTACACCTTC; cdr3_aa: CASSLMSPGQGGGYTF; d_call: TRBD1; clone_size: few; v_call: TRBV28; j_call: TRBJ1-2
cdr3_nt: TGTGCCAGCAGCTCATCCCGGGACGGACTCTATGGCTACACCTTC; cdr3_aa: CASSSSRDGLYGYTF; d_call: .; clone_size: many; v_call: TRBV11-3; j_call: TRBJ1-2
cdr3_nt: TGTGCCAGCTCACCGGGGACAGGTTTCAACTACGAGCAGTACTTC; cdr3_aa: CASSPGTGFNYEQYF; d_call: TRBD1; clone_size: few; v_call: TRBV18; j_call: TRBJ2-7
cdr3_nt: TGTGCCAGTAGTATCGGGCAGAATTTAGCCAAAAACATTCAGTACTTC; cdr3_aa: CASSIGQNLAKNIQYF; d_call: .; clone_size: .; v_call: TRBV19; j_call: TRBJ2-4
cdr3_nt: TGTGCCAGCAGCTTAGATCCCGGACATCAGATGGGGTCCTACGAGCAGTACTTC; cdr3_aa: CASSLDPGHQMGSYEQYF; d_call: .; clone_size: .; v_call: TRBV11-3; j_call: TRBJ2-7
cdr3_nt: TGTGCCACCAGCAGAGATAAGTTTCCCCATCAGCCCCAGCATTTT; cdr3_aa: CATSRDKFPHQPQHF; d_call: .; clone_size: .; v_call: TRBV15; j_call: TRBJ1-5
cdr3_nt: TGCGCCAGCAGCGGAACAGGGGGCAGCCCCCACGAGCAGTACTTC; cdr3_aa: CASSGTGGSPHEQYF; d_call: TRBD1; clone_size: once; v_call: TRBV5-1; j_call: TRBJ2-7
cdr3_nt: TGTGCCACCAGCAGGGGACATCGCCGTACGGGAACATACGAGCAGTACTTC; cdr3_aa: CATSRGHRRTGTYEQYF; d_call: .; clone_size: .; v_call: TRBV15; j_call: TRBJ2-7
cdr3_nt: TGTGCCAGCACACATAGGGACAGTTACAATCAGCCCCAGCATTTT; cdr3_aa: CASTHRDSYNQPQHF; d_call: TRBD1; clone_size: many; v_call: TRBV6-8; j_call: TRBJ1-5
cdr3_nt: TGTGCCTGGGCCGCTACGTACGCTGGAAACACCATATATTTT; cdr3_aa: CAWAATYAGNTIYF; d_call: .; clone_size: .; v_call: TRBV30; j_call: TRBJ1-3